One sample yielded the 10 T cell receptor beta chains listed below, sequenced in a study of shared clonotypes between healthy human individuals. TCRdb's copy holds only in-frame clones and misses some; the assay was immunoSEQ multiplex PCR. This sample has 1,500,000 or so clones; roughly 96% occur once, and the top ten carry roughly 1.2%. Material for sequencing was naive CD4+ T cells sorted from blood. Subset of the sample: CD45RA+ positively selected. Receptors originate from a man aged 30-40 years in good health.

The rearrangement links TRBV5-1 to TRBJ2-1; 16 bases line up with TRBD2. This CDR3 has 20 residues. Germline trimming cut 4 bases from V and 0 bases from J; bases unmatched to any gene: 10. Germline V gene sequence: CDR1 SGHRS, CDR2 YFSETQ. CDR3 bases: TGCGCCAGCAGCACCCAGGGACTAGCGGGAGGGACGAGCTCCTACAATGAGCAGTTCTTC. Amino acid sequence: CASSTQGLAGGTSSYNEQFF.

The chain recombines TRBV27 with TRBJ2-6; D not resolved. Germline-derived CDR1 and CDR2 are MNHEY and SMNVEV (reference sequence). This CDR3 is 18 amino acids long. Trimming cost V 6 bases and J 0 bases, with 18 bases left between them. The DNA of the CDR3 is TGTGCCAGCAGGGTGTCTGACTTACACTCCTCTGGGGCCAACGTCCTGACTTTC. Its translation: CASRVSDLHSSGANVLTF.

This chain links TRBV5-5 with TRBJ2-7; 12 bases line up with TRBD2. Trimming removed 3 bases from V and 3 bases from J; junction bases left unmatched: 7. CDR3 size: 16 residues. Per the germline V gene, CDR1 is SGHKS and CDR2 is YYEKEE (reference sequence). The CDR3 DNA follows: TGTGCCAGCAGCTCCCAGACTAGCGGGAGATACTACGAGCAGTACTTC. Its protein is CASSSQTSGRYYEQYF.

The CDR3 here is CASSRTPGLGDDEQYF. CDR3 nucleotide sequence: TGCGCCAGCAGCCGGACCCCGGGACTAGGGGATGACGAGCAGTACTTC. The chain recombines TRBV4-1 with TRBJ2-7; 8 bases are a match to TRBD2. The CDR3 is 16 amino acids. Trimming removed 4 bases from V and 5 bases from J; junction bases left unmatched: 13. Germline loops: CDR1 MGHRA, CDR2 YSYEKL.

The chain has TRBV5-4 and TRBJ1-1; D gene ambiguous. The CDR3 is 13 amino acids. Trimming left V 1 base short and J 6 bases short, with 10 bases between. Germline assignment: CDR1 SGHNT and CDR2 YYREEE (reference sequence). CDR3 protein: CASSLKPGSEAFF. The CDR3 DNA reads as TGTGCCAGCAGCTTGAAACCGGGCTCTGAAGCTTTCTTT.

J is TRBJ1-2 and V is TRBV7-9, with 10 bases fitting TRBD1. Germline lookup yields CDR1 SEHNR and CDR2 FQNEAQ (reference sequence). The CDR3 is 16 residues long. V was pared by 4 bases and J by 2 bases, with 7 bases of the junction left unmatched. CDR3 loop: CASSSGGQGVNYGYTF. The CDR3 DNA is TGTGCCAGCAGCTCCGGCGGACAGGGGGTAAACTATGGCTACACCTTC.

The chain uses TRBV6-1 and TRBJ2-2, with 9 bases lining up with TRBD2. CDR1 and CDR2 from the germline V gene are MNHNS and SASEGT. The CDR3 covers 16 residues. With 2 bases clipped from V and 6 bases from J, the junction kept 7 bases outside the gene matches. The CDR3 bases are TGTGCCAGCAGTGAAAAGGGACTAGCCCTTCCCGGGGAGCTGTTTTTT. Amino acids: CASSEKGLALPGELFF.

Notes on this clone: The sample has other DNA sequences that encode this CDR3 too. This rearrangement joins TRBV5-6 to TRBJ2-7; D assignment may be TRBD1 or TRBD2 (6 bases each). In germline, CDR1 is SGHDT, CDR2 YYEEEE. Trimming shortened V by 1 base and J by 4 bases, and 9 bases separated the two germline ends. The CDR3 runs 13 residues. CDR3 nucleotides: TGTGCCAGCAGCTTGAGAGGGGGGTACGAGCAGTACTTC. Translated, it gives CASSLRGGYEQYF.

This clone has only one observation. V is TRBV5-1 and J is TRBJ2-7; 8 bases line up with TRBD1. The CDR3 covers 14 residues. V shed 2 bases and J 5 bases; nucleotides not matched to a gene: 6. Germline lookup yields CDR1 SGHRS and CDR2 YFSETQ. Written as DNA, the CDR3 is TGCGCCAGCAGCTTTGGCAGGGGGCCCGACGAGCAGTACTTC. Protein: CASSFGRGPDEQYF.

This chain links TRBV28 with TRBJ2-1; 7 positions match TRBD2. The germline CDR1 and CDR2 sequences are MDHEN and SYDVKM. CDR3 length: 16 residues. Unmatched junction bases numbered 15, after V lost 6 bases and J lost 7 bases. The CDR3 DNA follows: TGTGCCAGCAGGCTCTCTGGGCCGGGACTACGGAATGAGCAGTTCTTC. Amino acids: CASRLSGPGLRNEQFF.